This TCR beta chain is drawn from a study of cytomegalovirus exposure and HLA in healthy donors. Regarding the study as a whole: Among TCR beta chains of equal frequency, HLA-associated ones were more clonally expanded in a later analysis.

The CDR3 extends over 14 amino acids. V lost 2 bases to trimming and J lost 4 bases; unmatched junction nucleotides: 4. From germline, CDR1 is SGHTA and CDR2 FQGTGA. Note on this clone: Its target is unknown.

Use of 60 Vbeta and 13 Jbeta primers characterized the PCR. Using immunoSEQ multiplex PCR, the repertoire was profiled, and TCRdb retains in-frame clones only, with some absent. The data show approximately 140,000 clones, over 75% seen once. Sequenced material: PBMCs. The V call is TRBV7-3, the J call TRBJ2-7, with TRBD1 identical over 8 bases. The clonotype comes from a male donor in good health and CMV-seronegative. The DNA for the CDR3 is TGTGCCAGCAGCTTATACCAGGGGGCTTACGAGCAGTACTTC. Its translation is CASSLYQGAYEQYF.